This T cell receptor beta chain was retrieved from a study of blood T cell repertoires in COVID-19. Whole-study context: Collection of acute and convalescent COVID-19 samples took place in the United States, Italy and Spain. PBMCs, B-cell-depleted T cells, or T cells provided the cDNA or gDNA that made up the material.

Sequencing used immunoSEQ multiplex PCR; TCRdb keeps in-frame clones, though not all of them. The table has around 200,000 clones, around 80% seen once; the top ten hold roughly 2.8%. CDR1 LGHDT and CDR2 YNNKEL come from the germline V gene (reference sequence). With 1 base removed from V and 2 bases from J, the gap between germline ends came to 12 bases. This CDR3 spans 16 amino acids. The sequence derives from a woman aged 80 or over with active or convalescent COVID-19. This chain links TRBV3-1 (or the pseudogene TRBV3-2) with TRBJ1-5; possibly TRBD1 for D (6 bases). Sequencing was carried out using peripheral blood. The CDR3 nucleotides read TGTGCCAGCAGCCAAGCAGGGGTGGGGGGCAATCAGCCCCAGCATTTT. The encoded protein is CASSQAGVGGNQPQHF.